One and the same sample provided the 28 T cell receptor beta chains below, sequenced in a study of CXCR3-negative and CXCR3-positive naive CD8 T cells. Study observations and caveats: CXCR3-negative naive cells had less hydrophobic TRB CDR3s than did CXCR3-positive naive cells.

These receptors' antigens are unknown. Carrying UMI labels, the TRB cDNA libraries were prepared through 5' RACE. Reprocessing the 5' RACE reads, TCRdb reports a single entry for every CDR3 protein and omits DNA. The sample table sets out about 120,000 distinct CDR3 sequences. Sequencing was done on a sample of naive CXCR3+ CD8+ T cells from blood. As to subset: CD45RO-CCR7+CD27+CD95- naive CD8+ T cells expressing CXCR3 (TNR3+). All receptors derive from a human donor in good health. Some clones in this sample may be carry-over from other donors' samples.

The chain has TRBV7-6 and TRBJ2-2; the TCRdb D gene call, TRBD2, has no DNA to confirm it. Germline assignment: CDR1 SGHVS and CDR2 FNYEAQ. This CDR3 contains 15 residues. The CDR3 sequence is CASTPSGINTGELFF.

This sequence joins TRBV12-3 or TRBV12-4 and TRBJ1-1. The CDR3 loop spans 17 amino acids. The chain's CDR3 is CASSSGALNPSNTEAFF.

V is TRBV19 and J is TRBJ2-3; the D gene TCRdb calls, TRBD2, cannot be checked with no DNA. CDR3 length: 13 amino acids. The V gene's germline CDR1 is LNHDA and CDR2 SQIVND (reference sequence). The CDR3 loop is CASHSSGLDTQYF.

This chain connects TRBV6-6 to TRBJ1-6. The CDR3 has 17 amino acids. Per the germline V gene, CDR1 is MNHNY and CDR2 is SVGAGI (reference sequence). This chain's CDR3 is CASSTRLSFSYNSPLHF.

CDR3 in amino acids: CATNAEDKYNEQFF. The rearrangement uses TRBV15 and TRBJ2-1; without DNA, the TCRdb call of TRBD1 cannot be checked. The CDR3 runs 14 residues. CDR1 is LNHNV and CDR2 is YYDKDF in the germline V gene (reference sequence).

The rearrangement joins TRBV10-3 to TRBJ2-2; without DNA, the TCRdb call of TRBD1 cannot be checked. Germline values: CDR1 ENHRY, CDR2 SYGVKD. The CDR3 has 14 amino acids. This CDR3 reads CAIKTNRDPGELFF.

The rearrangement joins TRBV7-3 to TRBJ1-1; no DNA is available, so the TRBD1 call from TCRdb remains unchecked. CDR1 SGHTA and CDR2 FQGTGA come from the germline V gene. The CDR3 has 14 residues. CDR3: CASSMTGGGAEAFF.

The chain has TRBV20-1 and TRBJ2-3; TCRdb's assignment of TRBD1 cannot be checked, as there is no DNA. The CDR3 length is 14 residues. The germline V gene has CDR1 DFQATT and CDR2 SNEGSKA (reference sequence). CDR3 amino acids: CSATRDRDTDTQYF.

This chain joins TRBV6-6 and TRBJ2-7; TCRdb gives TRBD2 as the D gene, but with no DNA this cannot be confirmed. The CDR3 totals 15 residues. Germline V gene data show CDR1 as MNHNY and CDR2 as SVGAGI (reference sequence). CDR3 in amino acids: CASRPKGQAQGEQYF.

The J gene is TRBJ2-1, the V gene TRBV9. The CDR3 spans 14 residues. Germline CDR1 reads SGDLS; CDR2 reads YYNGEE. The CDR3 spells CASSVGDSPNEQFF. Together with reference TRBV9 and TRBJ2-1, the CDR3 gives the full variable domain: DSGVTQTPKHLITATGQRVTLRCSPRSGDLSVYWYQQSLDQGLQFLIQYYNGEERAKGNILERFSAQQFPDLHSELNLSSLELGDSALYFCASSVGDSPNEQFFGPGTRLTVL.

The V call is TRBV27, the J call TRBJ2-7. The CDR3 has 13 residues. Germline V gene data show CDR1 as MNHEY and CDR2 as SMNVEV (reference sequence). This chain's CDR3 is CASSFQSSYEQYF.

The chain links TRBV6-5 to TRBJ2-3; TCRdb calls TRBD2, which cannot be checked without DNA. This CDR3 spans 15 amino acids. CDR1 MNHEY and CDR2 SVGAGI come from the germline V gene. Here the CDR3 reads CASSWTSGRTDTQYF.

The V and J genes are TRBV13 and TRBJ2-7; TCRdb calls TRBD2, which cannot be checked without DNA. CDR3 length: 15 amino acids. Germline V lookup: CDR1 PRHDT, CDR2 FYEKMQ (reference sequence). The CDR3 reads CASSPTSGRSYEQYF. The variable domain in full, completed from reference TRBV13 and TRBJ2-7, reads AAGVIQSPRHLIKEKRETATLKCYPIPRHDTVYWYQQGPGQDPQFLISFYEKMQSDKGSIPDRFSAQQFSDYHSELNMSSLELGDSALYFCASSPTSGRSYEQYFGPGTRLTVT.

This chain links TRBV7-6 with TRBJ2-1; TCRdb returns TRBD2, unconfirmable since there is no DNA. The CDR3 spans 16 residues. Germline V CDR1 and CDR2: SGHVS, FNYEAQ. The chain's CDR3 is CASSLEASGGTYEQFF.

The rearrangement joins TRBV4-1 to TRBJ2-3; the D gene TCRdb calls, TRBD1, cannot be checked with no DNA. From germline, CDR1 is MGHRA and CDR2 YSYEKL. This CDR3 has 15 residues. CDR3 residues: CASSQDMSYAPTQYF.

The chain is built from TRBV27 and TRBJ2-7; with no DNA, the TCRdb D assignment of TRBD1 cannot be verified. Germline CDR1 MNHEY, CDR2 SMNVEV (reference sequence). The CDR3 contains 15 residues. CDR3 sequence: CASSPYRVKMDEQYF.

This chain joins TRBV7-8 and TRBJ2-3; no DNA is available, so the TRBD2 call from TCRdb remains unchecked. Germline loops: CDR1 SGHVS, CDR2 FQNEAQ. The CDR3 loop spans 15 amino acids. This chain's CDR3 is CASALAGGSTDTQYF.

The V gene is TRBV19, the J gene TRBJ2-3; TCRdb designates TRBD2, a call that cannot be tested without DNA. The CDR3 is made up of 19 amino acids. The germline V gene encodes CDR1 LNHDA and CDR2 SQIVND (reference sequence). The CDR3 sequence: CASSIGLPSEGGGTDTQYF.

The chain is built from TRBV9 and TRBJ2-7; the D gene TCRdb calls, TRBD1, cannot be checked with no DNA. Germline loops: CDR1 SGDLS, CDR2 YYNGEE. CDR3 size: 14 residues. The CDR3 here is CASSAFGKDYEQYF. Full variable domain (rest looked up from reference TRBV9 and TRBJ2-7): DSGVTQTPKHLITATGQRVTLRCSPRSGDLSVYWYQQSLDQGLQFLIQYYNGEERAKGNILERFSAQQFPDLHSELNLSSLELGDSALYFCASSAFGKDYEQYFGPGTRLTVT.

The chain recombines TRBV11-2 with TRBJ2-1; checking the TCRdb D call of TRBD2 is not possible without DNA. The CDR3 extends over 16 amino acids. The V gene's germline CDR1 is SGHAT and CDR2 FQNNGV. The CDR3 region is CASSPPTSGIHNEQFF.

The chain is built from TRBV7-8 and TRBJ2-7. The germline V gene has CDR1 SGHVS and CDR2 FQNEAQ. The CDR3 has 16 residues. The CDR3: CASSFPEWASLPTWDF. The full variable domain, rest sourced from reference TRBV7-8 and TRBJ2-7, is GAGVSQSPRYKVAKRGQDVALRCDPISGHVSLFWYQQALGQGPEFLTYFQNEAQLDKSGLPSDRFFAERPEGSVSTLKIQRTQQEDSAVYLCASSFPEWASLPTWDFGPGTRLTVT.

This chain links TRBV7-8 with TRBJ1-1. Germline loops: CDR1 SGHVS, CDR2 FQNEAQ. This CDR3 is built from 13 residues. This CDR3 reads CASSPGANTEAFF.

The chain employs TRBV7-9 and TRBJ1-5. From germline, CDR1 is SEHNR and CDR2 FQNEAQ (reference sequence). The CDR3 covers 14 residues. The CDR3 region is CASSLAGRNQPQHF.

The chain recombines TRBV21-1 with TRBJ2-7. TRBV21-1 is tagged as a pseudogene. The CDR3 extends over 14 amino acids. CDR3 protein: CASSKADGTYEQYF.

The chain uses TRBV29-1 and TRBJ2-7; as DNA is missing, the TRBD1 call by TCRdb cannot be tested. The germline CDR1 and CDR2 sequences are SQVTM and ANQGSEA. The length of the CDR3 is 14 residues. The CDR3: CSVQGALNSYEQYF.

This sequence joins TRBV7-9 and TRBJ2-1. CDR1 SEHNR and CDR2 FQNEAQ come from the germline V gene (reference sequence). The CDR3 runs 16 residues. The CDR3 region is CASIQPSGESYNEQFF.

V gene TRBV7-9 combines with J gene TRBJ1-2. This CDR3 comprises 14 residues. Germline CDR1 reads SEHNR; CDR2 reads FQNEAQ (reference sequence). The CDR3 is CASSASSANYGYTF.

The V gene is TRBV2, the J gene TRBJ2-7. The CDR3 runs to 13 residues. CDR1 is SNHLY and CDR2 is FYNNEI in the germline V gene. The CDR3 sequence is CASSAAGAYEQYF.